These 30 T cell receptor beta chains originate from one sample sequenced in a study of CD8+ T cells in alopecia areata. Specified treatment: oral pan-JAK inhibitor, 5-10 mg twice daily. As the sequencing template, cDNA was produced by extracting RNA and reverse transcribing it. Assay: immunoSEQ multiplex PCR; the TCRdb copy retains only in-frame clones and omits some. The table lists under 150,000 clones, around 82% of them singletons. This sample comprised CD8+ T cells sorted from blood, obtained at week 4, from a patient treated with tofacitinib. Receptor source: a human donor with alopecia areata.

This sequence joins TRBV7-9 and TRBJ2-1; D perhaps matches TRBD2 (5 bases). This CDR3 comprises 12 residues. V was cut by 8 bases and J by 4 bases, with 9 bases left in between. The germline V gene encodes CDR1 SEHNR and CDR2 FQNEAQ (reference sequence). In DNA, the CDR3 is TGTGCCAGCGAGGACTTTTACAATGAGCAGTTCTTC. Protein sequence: CASEDFYNEQFF.

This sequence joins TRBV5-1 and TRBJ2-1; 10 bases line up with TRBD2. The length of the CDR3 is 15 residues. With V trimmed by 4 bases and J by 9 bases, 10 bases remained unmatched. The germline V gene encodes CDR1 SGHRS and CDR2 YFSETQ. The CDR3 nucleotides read TGCGCCAGCAGCGGGGTACTAGCGGGGAGCAGTGAGCAGTTCTTC. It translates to CASSGVLAGSSEQFF.

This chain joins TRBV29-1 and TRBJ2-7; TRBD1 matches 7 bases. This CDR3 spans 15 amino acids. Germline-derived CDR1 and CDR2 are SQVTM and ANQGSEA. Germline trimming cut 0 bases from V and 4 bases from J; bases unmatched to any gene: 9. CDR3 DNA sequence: TGCAGCGTTGAAGATCGAGGGGGCTTGAGGTACGAGCAGTACTTC. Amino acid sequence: CSVEDRGGLRYEQYF.

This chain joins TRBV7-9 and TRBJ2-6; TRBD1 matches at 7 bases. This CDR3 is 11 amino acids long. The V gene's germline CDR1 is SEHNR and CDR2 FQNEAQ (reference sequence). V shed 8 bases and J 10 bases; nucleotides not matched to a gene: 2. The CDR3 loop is CASSGGNVLTF. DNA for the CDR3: TGTGCCAGCTCAGGGGGAAACGTCCTGACTTTC. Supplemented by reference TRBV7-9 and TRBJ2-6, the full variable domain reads DTGVSQNPRHKITKRGQNVTFRCDPISEHNRLYWYRQTLGQGPEFLTYFQNEAQLEKSRLLSDRFSAERPKGSFSTLEIQRTEQGDSAMYLCASSGGNVLTFGAGSRLTVL.

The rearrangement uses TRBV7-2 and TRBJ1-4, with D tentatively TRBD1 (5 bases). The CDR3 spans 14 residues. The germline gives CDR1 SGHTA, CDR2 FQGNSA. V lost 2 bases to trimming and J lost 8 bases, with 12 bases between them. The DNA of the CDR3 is TGTGCCAGCAGCTTATACCAGGGTCAGGAAAAACTGTTTTTT. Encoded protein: CASSLYQGQEKLFF.

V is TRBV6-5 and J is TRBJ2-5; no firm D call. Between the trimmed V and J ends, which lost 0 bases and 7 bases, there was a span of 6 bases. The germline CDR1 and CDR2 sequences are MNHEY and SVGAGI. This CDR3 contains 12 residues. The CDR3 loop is CASSYSEGTQYF. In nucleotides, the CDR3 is TGTGCCAGCAGTTACTCGGAAGGGACCCAGTACTTC.

CDR3 nucleotide sequence: TGTGCCAGCAGCTACAGTAGCAATCAGCCCCAGCATTTT. Protein product: CASSYSSNQPQHF. The chain is built from TRBV5-6 and TRBJ1-5; D gene ambiguous. The V and J ends lost 3 bases and 0 bases respectively, with 4 bases between them. This CDR3 is built from 13 residues. Germline V gene sequence: CDR1 SGHDT, CDR2 YYEEEE.

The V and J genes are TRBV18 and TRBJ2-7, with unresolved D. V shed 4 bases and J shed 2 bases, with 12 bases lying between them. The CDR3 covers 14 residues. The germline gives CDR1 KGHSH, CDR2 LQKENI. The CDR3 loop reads CASSRILTPYEQYF. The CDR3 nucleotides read TGTGCCAGCTCACGGATCCTTACTCCCTACGAGCAGTACTTC.

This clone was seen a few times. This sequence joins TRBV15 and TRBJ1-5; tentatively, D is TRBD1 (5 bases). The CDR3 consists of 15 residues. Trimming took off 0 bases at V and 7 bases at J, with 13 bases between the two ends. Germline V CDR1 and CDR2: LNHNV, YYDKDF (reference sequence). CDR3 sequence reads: CATSRDQGLGQPQHF. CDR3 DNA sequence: TGTGCCACCAGCAGAGATCAGGGATTAGGGCAGCCCCAGCATTTT.

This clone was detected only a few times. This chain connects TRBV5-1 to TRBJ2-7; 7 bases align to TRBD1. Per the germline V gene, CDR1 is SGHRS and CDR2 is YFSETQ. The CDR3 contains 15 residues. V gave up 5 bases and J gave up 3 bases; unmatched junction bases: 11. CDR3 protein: CASSSTGTAVYEQYF. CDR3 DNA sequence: TGCGCCAGCAGTTCGACCGGGACAGCAGTCTACGAGCAGTACTTC. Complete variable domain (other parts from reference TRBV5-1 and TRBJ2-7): KAGVTQTPRYLIKTRGQQVTLSCSPISGHRSVSWYQQTPGQGLQFLFEYFSETQRNKGNFPGRFSGRQFSNSRSEMNVSTLELGDSALYLCASSSTGTAVYEQYFGPGTRLTVT.

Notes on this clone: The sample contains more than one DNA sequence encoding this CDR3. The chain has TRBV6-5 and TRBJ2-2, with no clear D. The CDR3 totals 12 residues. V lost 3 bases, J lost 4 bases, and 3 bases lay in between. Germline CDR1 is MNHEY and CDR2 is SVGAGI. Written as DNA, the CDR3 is TGTGCCAGCAGTTATAGCACCGGGGAGCTGTTTTTT. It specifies CASSYSTGELFF.

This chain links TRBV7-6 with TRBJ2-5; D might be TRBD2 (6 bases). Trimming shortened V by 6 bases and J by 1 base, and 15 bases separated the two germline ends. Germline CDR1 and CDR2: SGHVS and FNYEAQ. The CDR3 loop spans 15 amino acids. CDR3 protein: CASRFEPGLQETQYF. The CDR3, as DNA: TGTGCCAGCAGATTCGAACCGGGACTCCAAGAGACCCAGTACTTC.

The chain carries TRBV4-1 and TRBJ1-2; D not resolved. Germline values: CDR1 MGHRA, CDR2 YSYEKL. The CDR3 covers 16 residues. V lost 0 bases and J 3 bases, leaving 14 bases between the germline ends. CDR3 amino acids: CASSQDRERSDYGYTF. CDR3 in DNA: TGCGCCAGCAGCCAAGATAGGGAACGGTCGGACTATGGCTACACCTTC.

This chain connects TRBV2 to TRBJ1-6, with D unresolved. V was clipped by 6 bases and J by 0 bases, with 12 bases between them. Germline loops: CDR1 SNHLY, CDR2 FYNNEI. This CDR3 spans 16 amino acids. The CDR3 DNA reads TGTGCCAGCAGCAATCATCTCCGCTCCTATAATTCACCCCTCCACTTT. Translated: CASSNHLRSYNSPLHF. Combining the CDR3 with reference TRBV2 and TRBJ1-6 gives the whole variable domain EPEVTQTPSHQVTQMGQEVILRCVPISNHLYFYWYRQILGQKVEFLVSFYNNEISEKSEIFDDQFSVERPDGSNFTLKIRSTKLEDSAMYFCASSNHLRSYNSPLHFGNGTRLTVT.

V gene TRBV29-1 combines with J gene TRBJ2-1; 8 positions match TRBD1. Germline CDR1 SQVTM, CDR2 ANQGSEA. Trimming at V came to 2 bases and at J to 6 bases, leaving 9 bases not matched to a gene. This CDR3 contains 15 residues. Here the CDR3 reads CSVELVGQGFNEQFF. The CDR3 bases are TGCAGCGTTGAATTGGTAGGACAGGGCTTCAATGAGCAGTTCTTC.

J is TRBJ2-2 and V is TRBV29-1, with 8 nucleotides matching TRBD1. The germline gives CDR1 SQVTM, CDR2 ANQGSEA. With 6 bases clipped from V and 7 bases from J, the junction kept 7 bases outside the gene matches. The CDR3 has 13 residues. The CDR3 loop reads CSVTGQGSGELFF. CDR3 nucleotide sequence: TGCAGCGTAACAGGACAGGGCAGCGGGGAGCTGTTTTTT.

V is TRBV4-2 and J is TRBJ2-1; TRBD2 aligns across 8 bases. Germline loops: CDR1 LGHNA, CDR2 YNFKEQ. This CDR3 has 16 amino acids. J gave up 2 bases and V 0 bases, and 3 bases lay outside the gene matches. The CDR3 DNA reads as TGTGCCAGCAGCCAAGAGGATAGCGGGACCTACAATGAGCAGTTCTTC. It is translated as CASSQEDSGTYNEQFF.

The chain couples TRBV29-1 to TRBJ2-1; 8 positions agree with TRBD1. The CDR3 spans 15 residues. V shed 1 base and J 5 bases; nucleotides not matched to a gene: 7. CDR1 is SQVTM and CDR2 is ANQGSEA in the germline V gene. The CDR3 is CSVEGVQGDDNEQFF. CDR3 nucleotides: TGCAGCGTTGAAGGAGTACAGGGGGACGACAATGAGCAGTTCTTC.

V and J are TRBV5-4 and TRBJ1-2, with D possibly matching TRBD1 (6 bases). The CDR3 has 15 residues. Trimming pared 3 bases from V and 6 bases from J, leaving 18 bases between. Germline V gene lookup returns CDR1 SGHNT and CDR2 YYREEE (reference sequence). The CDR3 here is CASSSSRDIENGYTF. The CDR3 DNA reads TGTGCCAGCAGCTCAAGCCGGGACATAGAAAATGGCTACACCTTC.

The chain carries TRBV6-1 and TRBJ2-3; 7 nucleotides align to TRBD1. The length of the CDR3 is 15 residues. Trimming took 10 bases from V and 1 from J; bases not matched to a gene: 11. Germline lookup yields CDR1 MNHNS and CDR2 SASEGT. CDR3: CATEKGQAGTDTQYF. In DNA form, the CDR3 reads TGTGCCACAGAAAAAGGACAGGCGGGCACAGATACGCAGTATTTT.

Here the CDR3 DNA reads TGCAGCGTCCGGGACGCCGGGGGGGAGCTGTTTTTT. It is translated as CSVRDAGGELFF. The chain uses TRBV29-1 and TRBJ2-2; perhaps D is TRBD1 or TRBD2 (5 bases each). Germline CDR1 SQVTM, CDR2 ANQGSEA. This CDR3 region has 12 residues. Trimming removed 6 bases at V and 8 bases at J, with 13 bases between.

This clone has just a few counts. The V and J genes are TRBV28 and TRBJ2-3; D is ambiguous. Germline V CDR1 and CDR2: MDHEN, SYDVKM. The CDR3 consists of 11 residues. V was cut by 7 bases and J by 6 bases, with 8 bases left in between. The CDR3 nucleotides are TGTGCCAGCACCGATATGGATACGCAGTATTTT. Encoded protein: CASTDMDTQYF.

CDR3: CASSVFPRGAKADTQYF. The DNA of the CDR3 is TGTGCCAGCAGCGTATTTCCGCGGGGCGCCAAGGCAGATACGCAGTATTTT. The genes are TRBV9 and TRBJ2-3, with TRBD2 as a possible D gene (6 bases). CDR1 and CDR2 from the germline V gene are SGDLS and YYNGEE. V was cut by 1 base and J by 4 bases, with 19 bases left in between. This CDR3 has 17 amino acids.

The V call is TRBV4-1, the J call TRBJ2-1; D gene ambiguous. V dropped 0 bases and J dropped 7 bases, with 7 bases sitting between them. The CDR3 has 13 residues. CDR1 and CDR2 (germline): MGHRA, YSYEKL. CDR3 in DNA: TGCGCCAGCAGCCAAGATCCGAGGAATGAGCAGTTCTTC. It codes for CASSQDPRNEQFF.

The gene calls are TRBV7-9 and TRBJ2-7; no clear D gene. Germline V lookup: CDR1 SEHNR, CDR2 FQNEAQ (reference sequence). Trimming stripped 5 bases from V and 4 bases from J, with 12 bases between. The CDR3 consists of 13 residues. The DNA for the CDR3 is TGTGCCAGCAGCCCATCTGCTTTTTACGAGCAGTACTTC. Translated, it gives CASSPSAFYEQYF.

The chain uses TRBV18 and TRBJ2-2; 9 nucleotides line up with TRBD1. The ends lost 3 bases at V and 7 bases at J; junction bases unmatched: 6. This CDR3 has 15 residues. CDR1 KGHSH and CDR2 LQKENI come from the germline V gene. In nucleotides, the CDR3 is TGTGCCAGCTCACCGGGACAGGGTCGTCACGGGGAGCTGTTTTTT. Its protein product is CASSPGQGRHGELFF.

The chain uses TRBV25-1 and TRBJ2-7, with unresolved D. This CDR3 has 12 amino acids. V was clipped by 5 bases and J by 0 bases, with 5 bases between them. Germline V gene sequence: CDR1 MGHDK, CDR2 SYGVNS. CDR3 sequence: CASSIASYEQYF. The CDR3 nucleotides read TGTGCCAGCAGTATCGCCTCCTACGAGCAGTACTTC.

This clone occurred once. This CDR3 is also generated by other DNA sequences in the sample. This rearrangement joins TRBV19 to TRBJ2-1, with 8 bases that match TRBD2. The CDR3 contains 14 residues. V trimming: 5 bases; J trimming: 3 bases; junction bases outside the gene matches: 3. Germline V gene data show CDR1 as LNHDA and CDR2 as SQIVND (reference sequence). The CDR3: CASSPGGDYNEQFF. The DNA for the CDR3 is TGTGCCAGTAGTCCCGGGGGGGACTACAATGAGCAGTTCTTC.

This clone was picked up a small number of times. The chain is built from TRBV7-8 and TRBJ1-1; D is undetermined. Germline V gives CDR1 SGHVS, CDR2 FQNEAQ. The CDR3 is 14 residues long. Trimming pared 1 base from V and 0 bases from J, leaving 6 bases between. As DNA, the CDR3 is TGTGCCAGCAGCTTAGTCAGTCTGAACACTGAAGCTTTCTTT. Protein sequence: CASSLVSLNTEAFF.

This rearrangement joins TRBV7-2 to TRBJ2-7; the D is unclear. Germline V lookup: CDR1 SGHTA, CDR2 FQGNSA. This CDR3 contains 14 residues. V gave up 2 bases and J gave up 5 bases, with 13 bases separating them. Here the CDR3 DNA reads TGTGCCAGCAGCTTATTCGACGGTTTACACGAGCAGTACTTC. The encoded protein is CASSLFDGLHEQYF.